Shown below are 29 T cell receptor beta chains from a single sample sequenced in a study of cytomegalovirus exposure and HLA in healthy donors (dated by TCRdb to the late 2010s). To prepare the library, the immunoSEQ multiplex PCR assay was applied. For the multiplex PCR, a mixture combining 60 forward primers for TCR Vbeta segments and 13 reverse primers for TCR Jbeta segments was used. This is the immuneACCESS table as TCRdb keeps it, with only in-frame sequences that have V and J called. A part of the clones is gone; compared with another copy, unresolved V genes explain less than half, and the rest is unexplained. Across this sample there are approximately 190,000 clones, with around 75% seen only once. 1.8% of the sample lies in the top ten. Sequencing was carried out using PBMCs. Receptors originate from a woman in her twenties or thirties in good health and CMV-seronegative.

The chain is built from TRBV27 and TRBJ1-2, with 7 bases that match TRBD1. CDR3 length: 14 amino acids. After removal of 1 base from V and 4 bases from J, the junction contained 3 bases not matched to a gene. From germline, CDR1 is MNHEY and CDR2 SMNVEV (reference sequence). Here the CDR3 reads CASSLLGGGYGYTF. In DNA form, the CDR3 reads TGTGCCAGCAGTTTATTAGGGGGCGGCTATGGCTACACCTTC.

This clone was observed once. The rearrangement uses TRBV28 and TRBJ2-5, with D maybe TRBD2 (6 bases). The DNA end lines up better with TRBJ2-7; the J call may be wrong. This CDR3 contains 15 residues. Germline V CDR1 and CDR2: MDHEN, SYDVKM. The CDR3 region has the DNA TGTGCCAGCAGTTTAAGGGGTCGGAGGGCTTACGAGCAGTACTTC. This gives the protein CASSLRGRRAYEQYF.

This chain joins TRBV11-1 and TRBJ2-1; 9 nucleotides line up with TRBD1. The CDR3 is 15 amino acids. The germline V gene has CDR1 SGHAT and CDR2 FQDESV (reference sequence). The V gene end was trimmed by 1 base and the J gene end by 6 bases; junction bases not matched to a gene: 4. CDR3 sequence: CASSLGTGAINEQFF. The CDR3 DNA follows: TGTGCCAGCAGCTTAGGGACAGGGGCTATCAATGAGCAGTTCTTC.

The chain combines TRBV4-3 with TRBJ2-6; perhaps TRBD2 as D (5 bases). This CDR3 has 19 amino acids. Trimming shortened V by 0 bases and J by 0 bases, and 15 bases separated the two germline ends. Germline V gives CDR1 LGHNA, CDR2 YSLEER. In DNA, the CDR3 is TGCGCCAGCAGCCAAGATCTAGCAGACAAGTTCTCTGGGGCCAACGTCCTGACTTTC. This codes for CASSQDLADKFSGANVLTF.

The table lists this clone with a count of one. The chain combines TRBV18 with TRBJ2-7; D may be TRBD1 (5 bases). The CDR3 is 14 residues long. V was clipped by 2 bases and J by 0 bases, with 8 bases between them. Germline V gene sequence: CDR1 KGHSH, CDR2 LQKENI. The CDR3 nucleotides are TGTGCCAGCTCACCAGACAGTCTCTCCTACGAGCAGTACTTC. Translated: CASSPDSLSYEQYF.

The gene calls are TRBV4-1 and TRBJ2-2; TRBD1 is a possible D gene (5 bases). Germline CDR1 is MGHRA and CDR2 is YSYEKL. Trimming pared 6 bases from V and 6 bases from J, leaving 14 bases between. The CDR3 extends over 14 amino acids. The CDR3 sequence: CASSQGFWSGELFF. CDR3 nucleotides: TGCGCCAGCAGTCAGGGATTTTGGTCCGGGGAGCTGTTTTTT.

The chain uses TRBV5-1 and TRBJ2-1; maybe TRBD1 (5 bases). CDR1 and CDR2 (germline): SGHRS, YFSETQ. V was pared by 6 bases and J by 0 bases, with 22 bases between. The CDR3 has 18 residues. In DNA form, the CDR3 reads TGCGCCAGCAAGTGGCAGCAGGGCCCCCGTAGCTCCTACAATGAGCAGTTCTTC. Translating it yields CASKWQQGPRSSYNEQFF.

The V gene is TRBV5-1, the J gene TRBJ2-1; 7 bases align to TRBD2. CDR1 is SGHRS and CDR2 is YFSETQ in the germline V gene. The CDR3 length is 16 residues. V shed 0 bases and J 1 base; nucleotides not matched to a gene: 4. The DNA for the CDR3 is TGCGCCAGCAGCTTGGGGACTAGTTCGTCCTACAATGAGCAGTTCTTC. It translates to CASSLGTSSSYNEQFF.

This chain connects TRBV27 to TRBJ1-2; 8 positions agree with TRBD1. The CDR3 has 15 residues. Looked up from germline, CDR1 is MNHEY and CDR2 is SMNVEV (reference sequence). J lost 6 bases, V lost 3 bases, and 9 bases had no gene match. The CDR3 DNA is TGTGCCAGCAGTTTTTCCCGGACAGGGAACAATGGCTACACCTTC. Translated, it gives CASSFSRTGNNGYTF.

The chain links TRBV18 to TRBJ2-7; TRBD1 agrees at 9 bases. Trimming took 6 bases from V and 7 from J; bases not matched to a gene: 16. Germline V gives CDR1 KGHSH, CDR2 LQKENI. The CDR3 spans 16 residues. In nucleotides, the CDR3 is TGTGCCAGCTCGCCAGGCCCCGGGACAGGGAATCGGGAGCAGTACTTC. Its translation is CASSPGPGTGNREQYF. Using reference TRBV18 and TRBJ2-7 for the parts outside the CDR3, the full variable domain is NAGVMQNPRHLVRRRGQEARLRCSPMKGHSHVYWYRQLPEEGLKFMVYLQKENIIDESGMPKERFSAEFPKEGPSILRIQQVVRGDSAAYFCASSPGPGTGNREQYFGPGTRLTVT.

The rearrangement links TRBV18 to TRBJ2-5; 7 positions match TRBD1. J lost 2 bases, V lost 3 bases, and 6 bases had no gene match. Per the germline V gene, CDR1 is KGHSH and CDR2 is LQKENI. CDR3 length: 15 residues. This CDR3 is CASSPPDRIQETQYF. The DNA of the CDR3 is TGTGCCAGCTCACCTCCGGACAGGATTCAAGAGACCCAGTACTTC.

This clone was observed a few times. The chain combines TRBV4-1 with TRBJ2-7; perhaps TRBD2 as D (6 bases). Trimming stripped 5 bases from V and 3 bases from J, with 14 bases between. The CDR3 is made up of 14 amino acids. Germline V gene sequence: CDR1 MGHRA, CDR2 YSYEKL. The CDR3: CASSTRDSDYEQYF. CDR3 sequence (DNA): TGCGCCAGCAGCACCCGGGACTCCGACTACGAGCAGTACTTC.

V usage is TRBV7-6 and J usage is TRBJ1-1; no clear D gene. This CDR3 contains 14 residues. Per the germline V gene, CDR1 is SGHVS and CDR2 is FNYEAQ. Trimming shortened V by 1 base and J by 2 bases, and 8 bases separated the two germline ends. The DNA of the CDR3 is TGTGCCAGCAGCTTAGGGGAGTTAAACACTGAAGCTTTCTTT. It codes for CASSLGELNTEAFF.

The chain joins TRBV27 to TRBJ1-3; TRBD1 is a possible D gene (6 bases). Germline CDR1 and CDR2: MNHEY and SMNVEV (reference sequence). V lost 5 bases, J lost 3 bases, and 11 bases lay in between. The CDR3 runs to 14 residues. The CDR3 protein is CASSRRGGGNTIYF. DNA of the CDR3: TGTGCCAGCAGTCGTAGGGGGGGTGGAAACACCATATATTTT.

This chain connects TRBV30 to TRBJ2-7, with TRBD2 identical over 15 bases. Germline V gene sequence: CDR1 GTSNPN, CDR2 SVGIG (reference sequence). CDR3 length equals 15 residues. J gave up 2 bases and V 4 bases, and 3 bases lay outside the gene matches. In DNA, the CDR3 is TGTGCCTGGACTGGACTAGCGGGAGGGCCCTACGAGCAGTACTTC. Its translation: CAWTGLAGGPYEQYF.

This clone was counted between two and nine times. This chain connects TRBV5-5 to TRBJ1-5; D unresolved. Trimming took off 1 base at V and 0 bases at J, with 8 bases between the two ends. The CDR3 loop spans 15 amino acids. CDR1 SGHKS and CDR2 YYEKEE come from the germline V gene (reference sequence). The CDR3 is CASSLYGNSNQPQHF. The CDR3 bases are TGTGCCAGCAGCTTGTACGGGAATAGCAATCAGCCCCAGCATTTT.

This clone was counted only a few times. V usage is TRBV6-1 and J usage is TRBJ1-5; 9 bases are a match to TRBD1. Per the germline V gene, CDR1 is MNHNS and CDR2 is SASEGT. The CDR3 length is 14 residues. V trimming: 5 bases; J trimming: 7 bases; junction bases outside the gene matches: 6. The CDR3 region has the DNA TGTGCCAGCAGTCGGGACAGGGCGGGGCAGCCCCAGCATTTT. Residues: CASSRDRAGQPQHF.

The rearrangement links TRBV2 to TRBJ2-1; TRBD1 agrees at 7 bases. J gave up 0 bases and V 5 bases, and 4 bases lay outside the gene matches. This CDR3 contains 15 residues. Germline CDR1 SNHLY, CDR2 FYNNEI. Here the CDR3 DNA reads TGTGCCAGCAGTCCGGGACAGAGCTCCTACAATGAGCAGTTCTTC. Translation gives CASSPGQSSYNEQFF.

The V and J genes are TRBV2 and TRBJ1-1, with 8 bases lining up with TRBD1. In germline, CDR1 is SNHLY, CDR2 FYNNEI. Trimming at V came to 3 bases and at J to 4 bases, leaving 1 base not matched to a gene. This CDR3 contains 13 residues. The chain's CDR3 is CASSEDRVTEAFF. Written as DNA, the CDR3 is TGTGCCAGCAGTGAGGACAGGGTCACTGAAGCTTTCTTT.

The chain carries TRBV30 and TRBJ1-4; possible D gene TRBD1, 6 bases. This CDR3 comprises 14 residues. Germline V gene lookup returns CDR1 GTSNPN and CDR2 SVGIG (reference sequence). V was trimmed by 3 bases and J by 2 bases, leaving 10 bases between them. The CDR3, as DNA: TGTGCCTGGAGAAAGCAGGGGACTAATGAAAAACTGTTTTTT. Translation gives CAWRKQGTNEKLFF.

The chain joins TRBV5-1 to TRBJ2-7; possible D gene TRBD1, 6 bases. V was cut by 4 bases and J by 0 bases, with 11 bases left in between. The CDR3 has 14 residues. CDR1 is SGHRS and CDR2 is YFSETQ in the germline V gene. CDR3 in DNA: TGCGCCAGCAGCGTGTGGACAGACTCCTACGAGCAGTACTTC. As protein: CASSVWTDSYEQYF.

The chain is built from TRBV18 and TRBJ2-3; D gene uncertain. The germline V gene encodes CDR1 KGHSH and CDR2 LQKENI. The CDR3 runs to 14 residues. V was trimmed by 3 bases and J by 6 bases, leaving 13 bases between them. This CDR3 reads CASSPPSPGDTQYF. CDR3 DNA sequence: TGTGCCAGCTCACCCCCAAGCCCCGGGGATACGCAGTATTTT.

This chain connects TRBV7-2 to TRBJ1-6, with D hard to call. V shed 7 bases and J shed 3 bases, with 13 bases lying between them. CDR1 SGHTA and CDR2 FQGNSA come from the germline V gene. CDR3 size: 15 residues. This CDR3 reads CASTSRLSYNSPLHF. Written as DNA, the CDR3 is TGTGCCAGCACCTCGAGACTCAGCTATAATTCACCCCTCCACTTT.

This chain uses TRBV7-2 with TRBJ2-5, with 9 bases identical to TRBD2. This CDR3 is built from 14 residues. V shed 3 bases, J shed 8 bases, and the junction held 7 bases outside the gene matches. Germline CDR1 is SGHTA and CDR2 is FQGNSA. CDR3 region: CASSLPTSGGTQYF. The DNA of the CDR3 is TGTGCCAGCAGCTTGCCGACTAGCGGAGGAACCCAGTACTTC.

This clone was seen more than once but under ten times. The CDR3 spells CASSFRGQTGEGYTF. The DNA for the CDR3 is TGTGCCAGCAGCTTTCGCGGCCAAACAGGGGAAGGCTACACCTTC. The V gene is TRBV11-2, the J gene TRBJ1-2; TRBD1 matches 7 bases. Germline CDR1 is SGHAT and CDR2 is FQNNGV. With 3 bases clipped from V and 8 bases from J, the junction kept 12 bases outside the gene matches. This CDR3 is 15 amino acids long.

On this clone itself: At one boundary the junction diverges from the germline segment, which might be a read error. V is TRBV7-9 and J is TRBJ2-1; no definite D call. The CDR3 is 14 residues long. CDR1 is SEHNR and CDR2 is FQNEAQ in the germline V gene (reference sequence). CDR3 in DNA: TGTTCCAGCAGCTTCCCCGACGGAGACAATGAGCAGTTCTTC. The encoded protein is CSSSFPDGDNEQFF.

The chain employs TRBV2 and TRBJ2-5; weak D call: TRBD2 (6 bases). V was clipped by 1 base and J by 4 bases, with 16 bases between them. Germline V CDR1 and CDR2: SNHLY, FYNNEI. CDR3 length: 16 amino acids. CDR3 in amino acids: CASSEEGGGKGETQYF. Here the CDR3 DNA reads TGTGCCAGCAGTGAAGAGGGTGGGGGGAAGGGAGAGACCCAGTACTTC.

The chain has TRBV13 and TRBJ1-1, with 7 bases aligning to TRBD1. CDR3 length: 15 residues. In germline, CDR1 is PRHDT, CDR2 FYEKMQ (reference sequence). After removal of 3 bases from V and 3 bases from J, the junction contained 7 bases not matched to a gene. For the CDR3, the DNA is TGTGCCAGCAGCTTTGCCGGCACAGGGGACACTGAAGCTTTCTTT. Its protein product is CASSFAGTGDTEAFF.

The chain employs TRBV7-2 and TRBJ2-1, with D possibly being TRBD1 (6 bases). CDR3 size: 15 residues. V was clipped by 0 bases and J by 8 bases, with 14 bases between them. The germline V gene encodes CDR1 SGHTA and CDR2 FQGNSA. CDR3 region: CASSLAGTPSDEQFF. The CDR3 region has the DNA TGTGCCAGCAGCTTAGCCGGGACACCCTCGGATGAGCAGTTCTTC.